The 31 T cell receptor beta chains presented below share a single source sample, sequenced in a study of technical replicates of blood from several donors. Clones were sequenced by immunoSEQ multiplex PCR, and TCRdb holds only the in-frame ones, with some missing. The table includes about 74,000 clones, approximately 95% detected once. The sample consisted of T cells isolated from PBMCs. These receptors were taken from a human donor in good health.

The V and J genes are TRBV5-4 and TRBJ2-1, with D possibly TRBD2 on 6 matching bases. Germline CDR1 is SGHNT and CDR2 is YYREEE (reference sequence). The CDR3 covers 14 residues. V was shortened by 1 base and J by 5 bases, with 10 bases between the two germline ends. The CDR3 loop is CASSLFGRHNEQFF. DNA for the CDR3: TGTGCCAGCAGCTTGTTCGGGAGACACAATGAGCAGTTCTTC.

V usage is TRBV6-6 and J usage is TRBJ2-7, with 9 bases identical to TRBD1. Germline V gene data show CDR1 as MNHNY and CDR2 as SVGAGI (reference sequence). V lost 6 bases, J lost 2 bases, and 11 bases stayed unmatched. The CDR3 has 16 amino acids. Here the CDR3 DNA reads TGTGCCAGCAGATCAGCCTGGACAGGGGAGACCTACGAGCAGTACTTC. Its translation: CASRSAWTGETYEQYF.

The gene calls are TRBV6-5 and TRBJ1-5, with D possibly being TRBD1 (5 bases). The CDR3 has 14 residues. Trimming took off 0 bases at V and 4 bases at J, with 7 bases between the two ends. CDR1 and CDR2 (germline): MNHEY, SVGAGI. The DNA for the CDR3 is TGTGCCAGCAGTTACTCGGCAGGGAATCAGCCCCAGCATTTT. As protein: CASSYSAGNQPQHF.

The rearrangement joins TRBV11-3 to TRBJ2-7; 8 bases map to TRBD1. V was pared by 1 base and J by 10 bases, with 3 bases of the junction left unmatched. The CDR3 is made up of 12 amino acids. Germline CDR1 and CDR2: SGHNT and YENEEA. The CDR3 bases are TGTGCCAGCAGCTTAGCGACAGGGGTACAGTACTTC. It is translated as CASSLATGVQYF.

The chain has TRBV6-5 and TRBJ1-1, with 8 bases fitting TRBD1. V trimming: 6 bases; J trimming: 1 base; junction bases outside the gene matches: 4. This CDR3 has 14 residues. Germline CDR1 is MNHEY and CDR2 is SVGAGI. The CDR3 DNA reads as TGTGCCAGCAGCCCGGACAGGGCGAACACTGAAGCTTTCTTT. Protein sequence: CASSPDRANTEAFF.

This chain joins TRBV7-7 and TRBJ2-5, with D perhaps matching TRBD2 (6 bases). CDR3 length equals 13 residues. The germline V gene encodes CDR1 SSHAT and CDR2 FNYEAQ (reference sequence). CDR3 in DNA: TGTGCTAGCGGTCCGGACTCTCAAGAGACCCAGTACTTC. Translation gives CASGPDSQETQYF.

The rearrangement links TRBV18 to TRBJ1-2; D gene uncertain. Germline V CDR1 and CDR2: KGHSH, LQKENI. V was trimmed by 5 bases and J by 10 bases, leaving 17 bases between them. The CDR3 is 13 residues long. CDR3 nucleotide sequence: TGTGCCAGCTCAGGCACCGTTACAGCCATCTACACCTTC. Its protein is CASSGTVTAIYTF.

The genes are TRBV19 and TRBJ2-3; 9 nucleotides match TRBD2. J gave up 3 bases and V 3 bases, and 1 base lay outside the gene matches. Germline V gene lookup returns CDR1 LNHDA and CDR2 SQIVND (reference sequence). This CDR3 contains 14 residues. CDR3 region: CASSILAGTDTQYF. The CDR3 DNA sequence: TGTGCCAGTAGTATCCTAGCGGGAACAGATACGCAGTATTTT.

The V gene is TRBV2, the J gene TRBJ2-7, with D possibly TRBD2 on 6 matching bases. The CDR3 sequence is 13 residues long. In germline, CDR1 is SNHLY, CDR2 FYNNEI. Trimming left V 4 bases short and J 6 bases short, with 13 bases between. The chain's CDR3 is CASSGQGGTEQYF. CDR3 coding DNA: TGTGCCAGCAGTGGGCAGGGAGGAACCGAGCAGTACTTC.

The CDR3 nucleotides are TGTGCCAGCAGCCCCACGGTTTACAGGACAGCAGACTACGAGCAGTACTTC. Protein sequence: CASSPTVYRTADYEQYF. This chain links TRBV28 with TRBJ2-7; maybe TRBD1 (6 bases). V dropped 6 bases and J dropped 3 bases, with 24 bases sitting between them. CDR3 length: 17 residues. Germline assignment: CDR1 MDHEN and CDR2 SYDVKM.

The V gene is TRBV2, the J gene TRBJ2-7; possibly TRBD1 for D (6 bases). The CDR3 sequence is 12 residues long. Trimming removed 9 bases from V and 7 bases from J, with 16 bases in between. Germline V lookup: CDR1 SNHLY, CDR2 FYNNEI. The CDR3 DNA follows: TGTGCCAGTCAAATCTACAGGGATGAGCAGTACTTC. Protein sequence: CASQIYRDEQYF.

This chain joins TRBV9 and TRBJ1-1; TRBD1 is a possible D gene (5 bases). This CDR3 is built from 13 residues. V lost 4 bases to trimming and J lost 5 bases, with 12 bases between them. In germline, CDR1 is SGDLS, CDR2 YYNGEE. Written as DNA, the CDR3 is TGTGCCAGCAGCCCTACAGGCGGTACTGAAGCTTTCTTT. Residues: CASSPTGGTEAFF.

The chain carries TRBV6-5 and TRBJ1-4; no clear D. CDR3 size: 13 residues. The V gene lost 5 bases and the J gene lost 8 bases, with 12 bases spanning the gap. The V gene's germline CDR1 is MNHEY and CDR2 SVGAGI. The CDR3 spells CASSPGWQEKLFF. For the CDR3, the DNA is TGTGCCAGCAGTCCGGGGTGGCAGGAAAAACTGTTTTTT.

The rearrangement joins TRBV27 to TRBJ2-1; no definite D call. Germline V gives CDR1 MNHEY, CDR2 SMNVEV (reference sequence). The CDR3 runs to 13 residues. V shed 6 bases and J shed 4 bases, with 10 bases lying between them. DNA for the CDR3: TGTGCCAGCAGGGCCCCCGTTTACAATGAGCAGTTCTTC. Translating it yields CASRAPVYNEQFF.

V and J are TRBV4-1 and TRBJ1-4, with D possibly TRBD1 on 5 matching bases. CDR1 is MGHRA, CDR2 YSYEKL, per germline. V shed 0 bases and J shed 8 bases, with 13 bases lying between them. The CDR3 consists of 15 residues. The CDR3, as DNA: TGCGCCAGCAGCCAAGATCATAGGGGCGGCGAAAAACTGTTTTTT. Amino acid sequence: CASSQDHRGGEKLFF.

The chain has TRBV7-9 and TRBJ2-5; D is unclear. Trimming took 0 bases from V and 3 from J, leaving 14 bases between them. The CDR3 runs 16 residues. Germline V gene lookup returns CDR1 SEHNR and CDR2 FQNEAQ (reference sequence). This CDR3 is CASSLAPDPEEETQYF. DNA for the CDR3: TGTGCCAGCAGCTTAGCCCCGGATCCCGAGGAAGAGACCCAGTACTTC.

The J gene is TRBJ1-2, the V gene TRBV19; D gene ambiguous. The CDR3 spans 12 residues. Trimming left V 8 bases short and J 2 bases short, with 9 bases between. Germline loops: CDR1 LNHDA, CDR2 SQIVND (reference sequence). CDR3 coding DNA: TGTGCCAGTGGAGAAATCAACTATGGCTACACCTTC. Protein sequence: CASGEINYGYTF.

The chain combines TRBV11-1 with TRBJ1-1, with D unclear. The V end was cut by 3 bases, the J end by 1 base, with 6 bases between. Germline-derived CDR1 and CDR2 are SGHAT and FQDESV (reference sequence). This CDR3 is 13 amino acids long. The CDR3: CASSFLPNTEAFF. Here the CDR3 DNA reads TGTGCCAGCAGCTTCCTCCCGAACACTGAAGCTTTCTTT.

The rearrangement joins TRBV27 to TRBJ2-5, with TRBD1 as a possible D gene (6 bases). This CDR3 contains 14 residues. The germline V gene encodes CDR1 MNHEY and CDR2 SMNVEV (reference sequence). The germline V and J ends were trimmed by 6 bases and 2 bases, with 13 bases remaining between them. This CDR3 reads CASRPGVLQETQYF. Written as DNA, the CDR3 is TGTGCCAGCAGGCCAGGGGTTTTGCAAGAGACCCAGTACTTC.

The chain is built from TRBV7-8 and TRBJ2-1; no firm D call. The V and J ends lost 0 bases and 1 base respectively, with 7 bases between them. CDR1 and CDR2 (germline): SGHVS, FQNEAQ. This CDR3 has 15 residues. The CDR3 here is CASSLATGSYNEQFF. The CDR3 bases are TGTGCCAGCAGCTTAGCGACTGGTTCCTACAATGAGCAGTTCTTC.

This clone has just one count. Here the CDR3 DNA reads TGTGCCAGCAGTTCCCCTTTTACAGGGGCCTACGAGCAGTACTTC. Translation: CASSSPFTGAYEQYF. The rearrangement links TRBV27 to TRBJ2-7, with TRBD1 matching over 7 bases. Per the germline V gene, CDR1 is MNHEY and CDR2 is SMNVEV (reference sequence). Trimming took 4 bases from V and 2 from J; bases not matched to a gene: 8. This CDR3 comprises 15 residues.

This chain's CDR3 is CASSQETGGFKRGTTDTQYF. The CDR3 DNA follows: TGCGCCAGCAGCCAAGAGACAGGGGGCTTTAAACGCGGAACCACAGATACGCAGTATTTT. The chain employs TRBV4-1 and TRBJ2-3; 10 bases agree with TRBD1. V was clipped by 0 bases and J by 2 bases; unmatched bases: 14. Germline CDR1 reads MGHRA; CDR2 reads YSYEKL. The CDR3 is 20 residues long.

V is TRBV19 and J is TRBJ1-5; 11 bases agree with TRBD1. This CDR3 region has 16 residues. The J segment lost 4 bases and the V segment lost 7 bases, leaving 9 bases of the junction unmatched. Germline V CDR1 and CDR2: LNHDA, SQIVND (reference sequence). CDR3 protein: CASKTLDRGHNQPQHF. The CDR3 nucleotides read TGTGCCAGTAAGACCCTGGACAGGGGGCATAATCAGCCCCAGCATTTT.

The chain is built from TRBV5-1 and TRBJ2-7; TRBD1 aligns across 7 bases. In germline, CDR1 is SGHRS, CDR2 YFSETQ. V lost 5 bases, J lost 0 bases, and 8 bases stayed unmatched. The CDR3 is 15 amino acids. The CDR3 sequence is CASRKGTVDSYEQYF. CDR3 bases: TGCGCCAGCAGGAAGGGGACAGTAGACTCCTACGAGCAGTACTTC.

The J gene is TRBJ2-4, the V gene TRBV5-1, with a tentative D call TRBD1 (6 bases). Trimming stripped 4 bases from V and 6 bases from J, with 8 bases between. Germline V gives CDR1 SGHRS, CDR2 YFSETQ. CDR3 length equals 12 residues. CDR3: CASSLGGNIQYF. DNA of the CDR3: TGCGCCAGCAGCCTAGGGGGAAACATTCAGTACTTC.

The rearrangement links TRBV7-9 to TRBJ2-7; 8 nucleotides match TRBD1. The CDR3 contains 16 residues. Unmatched junction bases numbered 7, after V lost 0 bases and J lost 3 bases. The germline CDR1 and CDR2 sequences are SEHNR and FQNEAQ (reference sequence). CDR3 in amino acids: CASSLAGAGGVYEQYF. DNA for the CDR3: TGTGCCAGCAGCTTAGCGGGGGCAGGGGGCGTCTACGAGCAGTACTTC.

The genes are TRBV7-9 and TRBJ1-1; D call uncertain. The CDR3 has 16 amino acids. Trimming stripped 0 bases from V and 5 bases from J, with 16 bases between. Germline V CDR1 and CDR2: SEHNR, FQNEAQ (reference sequence). The CDR3 loop is CASSLAREGGLTEAFF. CDR3 nucleotides: TGTGCCAGCAGCTTAGCGCGGGAGGGTGGATTAACTGAAGCTTTCTTT.

The chain has TRBV9 and TRBJ2-1; the match to TRBD2 covers 8 bases. The CDR3 runs to 16 residues. CDR1 and CDR2 (germline): SGDLS, YYNGEE. V shed 3 bases, J shed 4 bases, and the junction held 9 bases outside the gene matches. CDR3 in amino acids: CASSGSGTGFYNEQFF. CDR3 sequence (DNA): TGTGCCAGCAGCGGTAGCGGGACGGGGTTTTACAATGAGCAGTTCTTC.

This chain links TRBV6-6 with TRBJ1-2; perhaps TRBD1 as D (5 bases). Deletions cut 4 bases from V and 7 bases from J, with 19 bases between. The CDR3 totals 15 residues. CDR1 MNHNY and CDR2 SVGAGI come from the germline V gene (reference sequence). The CDR3 nucleotides are TGTGCCAGCAGTTTCTCTAGATCAGGGTCCGGTGGCTACACCTTC. Translation gives CASSFSRSGSGGYTF.

This chain uses TRBV7-6 with TRBJ2-7; D may be TRBD2 (7 bases). Trimming removed 5 bases from V and 2 bases from J, with 13 bases in between. The CDR3 contains 14 residues. The germline gives CDR1 SGHVS, CDR2 FNYEAQ. The CDR3 region has the DNA TGTGCCAGCAGCGAACTAGGGGGGGCCTACGAGCAGTACTTC. This codes for CASSELGGAYEQYF.

The V call is TRBV27, the J call TRBJ1-5; D perhaps matches TRBD1 (6 bases). Trimming removed 6 bases at V and 0 bases at J, with 15 bases between. Germline CDR1 MNHEY, CDR2 SMNVEV (reference sequence). The CDR3 contains 16 residues. The CDR3 sequence: CASSAGTHYSNQPQHF. CDR3 nucleotide sequence: TGTGCCAGCAGCGCCGGGACACATTATAGCAATCAGCCCCAGCATTTT.